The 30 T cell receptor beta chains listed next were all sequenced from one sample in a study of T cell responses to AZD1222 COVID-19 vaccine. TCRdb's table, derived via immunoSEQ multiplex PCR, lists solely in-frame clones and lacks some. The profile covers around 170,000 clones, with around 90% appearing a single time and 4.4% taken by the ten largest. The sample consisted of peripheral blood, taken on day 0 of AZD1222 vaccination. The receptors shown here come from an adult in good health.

CDR3 region: CASSFPQGLAGELFF. CDR3 nucleotides: TGTGCCAGCAGTTTCCCCCAAGGCCTTGCCGGGGAGCTGTTTTTT. This sequence joins TRBV28 and TRBJ2-2; the D is unclear. This CDR3 spans 15 amino acids. Germline assignment: CDR1 MDHEN and CDR2 SYDVKM. Trimming stripped 3 bases from V and 6 bases from J, with 14 bases between.

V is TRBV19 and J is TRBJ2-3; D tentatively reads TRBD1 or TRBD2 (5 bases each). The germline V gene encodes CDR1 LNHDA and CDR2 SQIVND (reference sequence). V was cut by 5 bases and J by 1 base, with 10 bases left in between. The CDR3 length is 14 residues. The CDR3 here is CASSPQGRTDTQYF. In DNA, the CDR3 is TGTGCCAGTAGTCCGCAGGGACGCACAGATACGCAGTATTTT.

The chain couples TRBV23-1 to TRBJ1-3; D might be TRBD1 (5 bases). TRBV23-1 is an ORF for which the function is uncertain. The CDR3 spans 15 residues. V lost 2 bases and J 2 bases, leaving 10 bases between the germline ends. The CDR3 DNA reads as TGCGCCAGCAGTCAACCCAGGGCGACTGGAAACACCATATATTTT. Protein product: CASSQPRATGNTIYF.

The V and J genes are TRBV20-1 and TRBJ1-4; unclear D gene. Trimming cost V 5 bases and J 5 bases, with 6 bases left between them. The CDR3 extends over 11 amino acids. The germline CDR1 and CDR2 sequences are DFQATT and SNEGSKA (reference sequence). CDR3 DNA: TGCAGTGCTTCGGGGAATGAAAAACTGTTTTTT. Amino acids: CSASGNEKLFF.

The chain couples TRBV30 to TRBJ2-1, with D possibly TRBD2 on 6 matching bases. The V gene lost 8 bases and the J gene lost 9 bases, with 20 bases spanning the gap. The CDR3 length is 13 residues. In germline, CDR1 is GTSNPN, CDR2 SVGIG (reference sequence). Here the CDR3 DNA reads TGTGCCCGGTGGCAAGGGACTCCCGGTGAGCAGTTCTTC. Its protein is CARWQGTPGEQFF.

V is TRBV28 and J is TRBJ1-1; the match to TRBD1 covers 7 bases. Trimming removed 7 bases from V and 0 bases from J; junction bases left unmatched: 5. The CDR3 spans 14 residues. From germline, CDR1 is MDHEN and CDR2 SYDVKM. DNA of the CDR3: TGTGCCAGCACCACAGGGGCAATGAACACTGAAGCTTTCTTT. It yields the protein CASTTGAMNTEAFF.

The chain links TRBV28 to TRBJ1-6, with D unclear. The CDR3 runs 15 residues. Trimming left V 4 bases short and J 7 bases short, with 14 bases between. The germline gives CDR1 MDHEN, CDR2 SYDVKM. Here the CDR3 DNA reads TGTGCCAGCAGTTCCCACCAGCTTTACAATTCACCCCTCCACTTT. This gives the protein CASSSHQLYNSPLHF.

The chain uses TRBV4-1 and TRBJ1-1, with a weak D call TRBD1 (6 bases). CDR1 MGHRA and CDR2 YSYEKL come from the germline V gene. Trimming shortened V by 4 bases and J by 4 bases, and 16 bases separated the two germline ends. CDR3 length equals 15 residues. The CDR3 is CASSLRQDGGTEAFF. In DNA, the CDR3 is TGCGCCAGCAGCCTCCGACAGGATGGGGGCACTGAAGCTTTCTTT.

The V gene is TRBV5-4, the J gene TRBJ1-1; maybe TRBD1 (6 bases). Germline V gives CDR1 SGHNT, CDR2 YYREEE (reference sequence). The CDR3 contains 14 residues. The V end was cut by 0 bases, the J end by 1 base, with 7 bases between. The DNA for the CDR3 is TGTGCCAGCAGCTTGGTGGACAGGAACACTGAAGCTTTCTTT. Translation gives CASSLVDRNTEAFF.

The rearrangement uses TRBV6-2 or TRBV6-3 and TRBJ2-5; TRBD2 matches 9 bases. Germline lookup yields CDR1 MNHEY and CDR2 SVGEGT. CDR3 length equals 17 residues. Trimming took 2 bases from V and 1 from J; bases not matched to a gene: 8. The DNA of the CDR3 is TGTGCCAGCAGTTACCCGGGGATAGCGGGAGTCCAAGAGACCCAGTACTTC. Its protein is CASSYPGIAGVQETQYF.

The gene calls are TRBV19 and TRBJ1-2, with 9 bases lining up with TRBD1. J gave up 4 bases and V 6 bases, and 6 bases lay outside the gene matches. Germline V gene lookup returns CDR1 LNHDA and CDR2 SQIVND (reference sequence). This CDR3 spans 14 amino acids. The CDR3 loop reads CASSPTGGLYGYTF. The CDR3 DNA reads TGTGCCAGTAGCCCGACAGGGGGTCTCTATGGCTACACCTTC.

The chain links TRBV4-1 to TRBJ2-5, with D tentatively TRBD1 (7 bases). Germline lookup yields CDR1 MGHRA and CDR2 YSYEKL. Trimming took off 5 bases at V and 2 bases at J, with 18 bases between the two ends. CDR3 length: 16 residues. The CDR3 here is CASSGPPGGIQETQYF. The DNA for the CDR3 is TGCGCCAGCAGCGGGCCCCCAGGGGGGATTCAAGAGACCCAGTACTTC.

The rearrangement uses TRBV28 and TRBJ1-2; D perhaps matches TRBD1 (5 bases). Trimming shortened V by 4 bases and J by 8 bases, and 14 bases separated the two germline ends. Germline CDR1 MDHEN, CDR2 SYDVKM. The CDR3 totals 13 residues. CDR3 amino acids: CASSSVQEAGYTF. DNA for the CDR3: TGTGCCAGCAGTTCAGTACAGGAGGCCGGCTACACCTTC.

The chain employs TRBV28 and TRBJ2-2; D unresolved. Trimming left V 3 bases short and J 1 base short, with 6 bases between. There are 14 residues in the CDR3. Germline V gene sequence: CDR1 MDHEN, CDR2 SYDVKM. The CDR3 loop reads CASSFQRNTGELFF. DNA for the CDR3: TGTGCCAGCAGTTTTCAGAGGAACACCGGGGAGCTGTTTTTT.

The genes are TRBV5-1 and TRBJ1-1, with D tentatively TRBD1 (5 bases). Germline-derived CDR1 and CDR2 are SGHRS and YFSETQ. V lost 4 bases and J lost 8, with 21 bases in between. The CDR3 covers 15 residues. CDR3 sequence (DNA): TGCGCCAGCAGCCCTCCTGGACGGAGGGGTGGCGAAGCTTTCTTT. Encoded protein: CASSPPGRRGGEAFF.

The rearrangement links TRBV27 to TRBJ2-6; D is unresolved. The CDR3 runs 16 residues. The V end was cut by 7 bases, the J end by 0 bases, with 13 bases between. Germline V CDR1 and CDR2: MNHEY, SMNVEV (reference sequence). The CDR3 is CASMPATYSGANVLTF. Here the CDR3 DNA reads TGTGCCAGCATGCCGGCGACCTACTCTGGGGCCAACGTCCTGACTTTC.

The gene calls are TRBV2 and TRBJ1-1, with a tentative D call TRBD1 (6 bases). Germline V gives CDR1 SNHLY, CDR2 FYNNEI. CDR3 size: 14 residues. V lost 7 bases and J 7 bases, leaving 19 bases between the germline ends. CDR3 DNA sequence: TGTGCCAGCACAAAAGCACCCGGGGGCCTTGAAGCTTTCTTT. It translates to CASTKAPGGLEAFF. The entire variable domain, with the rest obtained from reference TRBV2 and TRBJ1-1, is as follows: EPEVTQTPSHQVTQMGQEVILRCVPISNHLYFYWYRQILGQKVEFLVSFYNNEISEKSEIFDDQFSVERPDGSNFTLKIRSTKLEDSAMYFCASTKAPGGLEAFFGQGTRLTVV.

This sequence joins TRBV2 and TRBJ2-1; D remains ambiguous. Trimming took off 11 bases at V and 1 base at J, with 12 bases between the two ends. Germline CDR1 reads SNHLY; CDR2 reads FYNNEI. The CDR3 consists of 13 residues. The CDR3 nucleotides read TGTGCCGGTACGGGCGGATCCTACAATGAGCAGTTCTTC. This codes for CAGTGGSYNEQFF.

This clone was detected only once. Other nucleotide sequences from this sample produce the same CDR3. The CDR3 DNA reads as TGTGCCAGCAGTTTACGCGATGAGCAGTTCTTC. It codes for CASSLRDEQFF. The rearrangement uses TRBV28 and TRBJ2-1, with no clear D. Germline V lookup: CDR1 MDHEN, CDR2 SYDVKM. CDR3 length equals 11 residues. Trimming pared 2 bases from V and 8 bases from J, leaving 4 bases between.

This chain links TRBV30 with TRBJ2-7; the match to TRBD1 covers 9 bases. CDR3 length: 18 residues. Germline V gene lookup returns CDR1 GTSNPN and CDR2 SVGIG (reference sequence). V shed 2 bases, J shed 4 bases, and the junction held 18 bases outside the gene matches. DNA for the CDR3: TGTGCCTGGAGTCCTCCCCCGGGACAGGGATTAAAGGATTACGAGCAGTACTTC. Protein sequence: CAWSPPPGQGLKDYEQYF.

The CDR3 bases are TGTGCCAGCAGTGAATATCGGGCAACCTACAATGAGCAGTTCTTC. This gives the protein CASSEYRATYNEQFF. The V gene is TRBV2, the J gene TRBJ2-1; D is unclear. The germline gives CDR1 SNHLY, CDR2 FYNNEI. This CDR3 contains 15 residues. The V end lost 2 bases, the J end lost 2 bases, and 10 bases lay between the germline ends.

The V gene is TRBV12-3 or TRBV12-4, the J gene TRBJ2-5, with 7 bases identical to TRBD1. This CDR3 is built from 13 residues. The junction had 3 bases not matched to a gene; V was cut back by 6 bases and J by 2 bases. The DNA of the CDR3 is TGTGCCAGCAGAGGACAGGCGCAAGAGACCCAGTACTTC. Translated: CASRGQAQETQYF.

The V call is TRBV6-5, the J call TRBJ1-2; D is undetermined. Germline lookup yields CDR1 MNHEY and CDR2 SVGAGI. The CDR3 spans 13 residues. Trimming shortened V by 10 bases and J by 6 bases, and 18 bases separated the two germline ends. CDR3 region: CATSPGLRHGYTF. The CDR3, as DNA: TGTGCCACTTCCCCGGGCCTCAGGCATGGCTACACCTTC.

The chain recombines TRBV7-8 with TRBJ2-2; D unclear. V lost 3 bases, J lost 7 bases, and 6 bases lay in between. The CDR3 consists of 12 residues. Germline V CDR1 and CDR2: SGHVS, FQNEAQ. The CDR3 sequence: CASSLDVGELFF. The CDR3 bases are TGTGCCAGCAGCTTGGATGTCGGGGAGCTGTTTTTT.

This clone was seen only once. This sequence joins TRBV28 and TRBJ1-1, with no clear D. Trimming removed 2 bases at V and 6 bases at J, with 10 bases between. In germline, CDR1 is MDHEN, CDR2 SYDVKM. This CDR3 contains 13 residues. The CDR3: CASSLLGFAEAFF. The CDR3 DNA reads TGTGCCAGCAGTTTACTGGGATTCGCTGAAGCTTTCTTT.

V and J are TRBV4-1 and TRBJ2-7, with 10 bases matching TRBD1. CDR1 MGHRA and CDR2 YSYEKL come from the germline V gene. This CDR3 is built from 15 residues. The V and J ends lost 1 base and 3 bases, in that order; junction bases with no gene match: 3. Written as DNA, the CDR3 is TGCGCCAGCAGCCAAGGATGGGACAGGGGCTACGAGCAGTACTTC. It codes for CASSQGWDRGYEQYF.

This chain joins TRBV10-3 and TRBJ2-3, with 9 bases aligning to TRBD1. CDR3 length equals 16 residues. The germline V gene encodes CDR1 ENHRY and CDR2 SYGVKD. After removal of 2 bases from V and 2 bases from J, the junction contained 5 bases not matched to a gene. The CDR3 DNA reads TGTGCCATCAGTGAGGGGACAGGGCGGGCCACAGATACGCAGTATTTT. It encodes CAISEGTGRATDTQYF.

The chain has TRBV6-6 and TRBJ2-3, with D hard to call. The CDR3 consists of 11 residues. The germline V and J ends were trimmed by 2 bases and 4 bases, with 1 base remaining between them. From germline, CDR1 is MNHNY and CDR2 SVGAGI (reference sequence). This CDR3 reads CASSYADTQYF. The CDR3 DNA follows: TGTGCCAGCAGTTACGCAGATACGCAGTATTTT.

CDR3 amino acids: CAAGRTRGSGEKLFF. In nucleotides, the CDR3 is TGTGCCGCAGGGAGGACACGCGGGTCGGGTGAAAAACTGTTTTTT. The chain employs TRBV4-2 and TRBJ1-4; TRBD1 is a possible D gene (5 bases). Looked up from germline, CDR1 is LGHNA and CDR2 is YNFKEQ. The V end lost 11 bases, the J end lost 7 bases, and 23 bases lay between the germline ends. The CDR3 has 15 amino acids.

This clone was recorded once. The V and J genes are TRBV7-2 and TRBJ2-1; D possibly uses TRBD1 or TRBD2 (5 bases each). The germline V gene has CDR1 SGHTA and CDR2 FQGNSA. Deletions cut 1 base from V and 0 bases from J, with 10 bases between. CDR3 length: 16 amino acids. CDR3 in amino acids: CASSLVWGSSYNEQFF. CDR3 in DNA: TGTGCCAGCAGCTTAGTTTGGGGGAGCTCCTACAATGAGCAGTTCTTC.